This T cell receptor (beta chain) was captured in a study of metastatic and nonmetastatic thyroid tumors. TCRdb ran MiXCR on the PCR reads. The sample holds roughly 38,000 clones; 9% to 14% are singletons and the top ten take around 9.7%. Not a single patient had been given any form of treatment at any point before undergoing thyroid surgery. Looked up from germline, CDR1 is LGHDT and CDR2 is YNNKEL (reference sequence). Trimming removed 3 bases from V and 2 bases from J, with 12 bases in between. This CDR3 has 15 amino acids. The chain links TRBV3-1 to TRBJ2-3, with TRBD2 as a possible D gene (6 bases). The sample was blood. The TCR originated in a male donor with papillary thyroid cancer or a benign thyroid nodule (not recorded which). Some clones in this sample may be carry-over from other donors' samples. CDR3 amino acids: CASSHASDATDTQYF. Written as DNA, the CDR3 is TGTGCCAGCAGCCATGCTAGCGATGCCACAGATACGCAGTATTTT.